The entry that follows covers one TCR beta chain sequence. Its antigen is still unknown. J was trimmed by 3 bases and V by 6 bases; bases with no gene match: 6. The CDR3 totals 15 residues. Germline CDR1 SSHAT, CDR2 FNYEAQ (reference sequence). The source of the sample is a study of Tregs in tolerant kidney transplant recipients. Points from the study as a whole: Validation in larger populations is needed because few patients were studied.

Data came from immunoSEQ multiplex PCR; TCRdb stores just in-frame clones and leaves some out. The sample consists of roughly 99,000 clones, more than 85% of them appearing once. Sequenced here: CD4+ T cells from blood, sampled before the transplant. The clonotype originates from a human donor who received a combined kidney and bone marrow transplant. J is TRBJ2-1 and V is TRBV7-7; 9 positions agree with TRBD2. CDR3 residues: CASSLGTSNYNEQFF. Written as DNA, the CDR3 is TGTGCCAGCAGTCTCGGGACTAGCAACTACAATGAGCAGTTCTTC.